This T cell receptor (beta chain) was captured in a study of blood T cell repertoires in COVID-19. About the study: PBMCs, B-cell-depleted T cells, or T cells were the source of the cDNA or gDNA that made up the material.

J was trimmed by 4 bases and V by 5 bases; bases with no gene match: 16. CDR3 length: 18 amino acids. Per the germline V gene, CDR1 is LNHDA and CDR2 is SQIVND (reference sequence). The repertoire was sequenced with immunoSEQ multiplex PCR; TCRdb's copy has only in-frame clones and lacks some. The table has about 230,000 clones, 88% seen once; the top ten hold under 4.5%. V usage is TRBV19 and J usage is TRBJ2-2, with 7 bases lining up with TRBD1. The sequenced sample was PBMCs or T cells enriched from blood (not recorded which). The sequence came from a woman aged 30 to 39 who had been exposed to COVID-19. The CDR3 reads CASSVRQGIRLGTGELFF. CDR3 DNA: TGTGCCAGTAGTGTCAGACAGGGAATTAGATTAGGCACCGGGGAGCTGTTTTTT. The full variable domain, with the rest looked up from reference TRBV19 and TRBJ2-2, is DGGITQSPKYLFRKEGQNVTLSCEQNLNHDAMYWYRQDPGQGLRLIYYSQIVNDFQKGDIAEGYSVSREKKESFPLTVTSAQKNPTAFYLCASSVRQGIRLGTGELFFGEGSRLTVL.